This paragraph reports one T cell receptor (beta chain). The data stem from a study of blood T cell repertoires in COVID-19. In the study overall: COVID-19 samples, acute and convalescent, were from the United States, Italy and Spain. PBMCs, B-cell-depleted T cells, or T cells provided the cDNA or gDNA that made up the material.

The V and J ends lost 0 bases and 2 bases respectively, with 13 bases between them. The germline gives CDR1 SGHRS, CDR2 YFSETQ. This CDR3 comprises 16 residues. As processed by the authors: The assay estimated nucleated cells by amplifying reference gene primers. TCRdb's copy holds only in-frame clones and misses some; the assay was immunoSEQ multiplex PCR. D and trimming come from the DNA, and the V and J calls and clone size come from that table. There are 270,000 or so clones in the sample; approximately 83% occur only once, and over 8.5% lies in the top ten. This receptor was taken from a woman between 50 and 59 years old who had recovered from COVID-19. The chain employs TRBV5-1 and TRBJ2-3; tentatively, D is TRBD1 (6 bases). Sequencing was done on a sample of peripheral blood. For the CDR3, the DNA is TGCGCCAGCAGCTTGGGTGGGACACCACCCACAGATACGCAGTATTTT. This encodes CASSLGGTPPTDTQYF. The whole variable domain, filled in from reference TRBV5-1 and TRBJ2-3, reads KAGVTQTPRYLIKTRGQQVTLSCSPISGHRSVSWYQQTPGQGLQFLFEYFSETQRNKGNFPGRFSGRQFSNSRSEMNVSTLELGDSALYLCASSLGGTPPTDTQYFGPGTRLTVL.